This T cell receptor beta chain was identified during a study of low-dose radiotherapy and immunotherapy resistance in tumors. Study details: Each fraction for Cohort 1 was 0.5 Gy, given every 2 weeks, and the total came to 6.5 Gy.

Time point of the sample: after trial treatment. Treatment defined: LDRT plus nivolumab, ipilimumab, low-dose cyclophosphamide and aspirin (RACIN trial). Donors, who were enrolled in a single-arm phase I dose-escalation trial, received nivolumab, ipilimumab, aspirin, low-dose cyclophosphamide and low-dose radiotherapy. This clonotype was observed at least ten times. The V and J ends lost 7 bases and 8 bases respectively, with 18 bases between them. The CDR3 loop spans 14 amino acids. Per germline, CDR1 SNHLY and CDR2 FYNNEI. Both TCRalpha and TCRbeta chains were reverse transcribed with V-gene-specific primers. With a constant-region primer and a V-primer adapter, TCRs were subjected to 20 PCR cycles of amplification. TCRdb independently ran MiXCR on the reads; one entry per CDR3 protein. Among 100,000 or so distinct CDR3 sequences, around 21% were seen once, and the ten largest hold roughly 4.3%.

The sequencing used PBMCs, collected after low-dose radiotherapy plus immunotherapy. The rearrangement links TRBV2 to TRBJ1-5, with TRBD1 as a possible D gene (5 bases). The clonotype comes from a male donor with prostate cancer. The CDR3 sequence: CASKIGGTSEPQHF. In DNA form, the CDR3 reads TGTGCCAGCAAAATCGGGGGTACTTCGGAGCCCCAGCATTTT.